The 9 T cell receptor beta chains in this list originate from one sample, sequenced in a study of neurological immune-mediated disorders. Each CDR3 protein gets one entry after TCRdb re-called the 5' RACE reads with MiXCR. The table has 50,000 or so distinct CDR3 sequences, approximately 14% seen once. This sample's time point: longitudinal time-point 2. Input material: PBMCs. The receptors come from a male donor with HTLV-1-associated myelopathy (HAM/TSP).

To note about this clonotype: One end of the junction is discordant with germline, which a read error may explain. The chain recombines TRBV7-6 with TRBJ1-3; D is unresolved. The CDR3 sequence is 13 residues long. CDR1 is SGHVS, CDR2 FNYEAQ, per germline. CDR3 DNA: TGTGCCAGCAGCATACCGTCAGGAAACAACATATATTTT. Residues: CASSIPSGNNIYF.

The chain joins TRBV6-2 or TRBV6-3 to TRBJ2-4, with D hard to call. The germline V and J ends were trimmed by 10 bases and 1 base, with 17 bases remaining between them. Germline CDR1 and CDR2: MNHEY and SVGEGT. The CDR3 length is 15 residues. The chain's CDR3 is CAICWTVMAKNIQYF. DNA of the CDR3: TGTGCCATCTGTTGGACGGTGATGGCCAAAAACATTCAGTACTTC.

This clonotype was found many times. The chain is built from TRBV5-1 and TRBJ2-3, with D possibly being TRBD2 (6 bases). The CDR3 length is 17 residues. The V and J ends lost 0 bases and 2 bases respectively, with 16 bases between them. The germline V gene encodes CDR1 SGHRS and CDR2 YFSETQ. DNA for the CDR3: TGCGCCAGCAGCTTGGCCCGGGACTCAACGCCCACAGATACGCAGTATTTT. Its translation: CASSLARDSTPTDTQYF.

In its sample, this clonotype was seen many times. This rearrangement joins TRBV29-1 to TRBJ1-4, with a possible D match to TRBD1 (5 bases). The CDR3 runs 12 residues. With 7 bases removed from V and 7 bases from J, the gap between germline ends came to 13 bases. From germline, CDR1 is SQVTM and CDR2 ANQGSEA. The CDR3 coding sequence is TGCAGCGGTGGGACCCCGGGTGAAAAACTGTTTTTT. Its translation is CSGGTPGEKLFF. The variable domain in full, completed from reference TRBV29-1 and TRBJ1-4, reads SAVISQKPSRDICQRGTSLTIQCQVDSQVTMMFWYRQQPGQSLTLIATANQGSEATYESGFVIDKFPISRPNLTFSTLTVSNMSPEDSSIYLCSGGTPGEKLFFGSGTQLSVL.

This clonotype showed up many times. One end of the junction varies from germline; a read error may be responsible. CDR3 nucleotides: TGCAGTCCTAGATCGATGGGAGGGAGCACTGAAGCTTTCTTT. Amino acid sequence: CSPRSMGGSTEAFF. The chain employs TRBV20-1 and TRBJ1-1; D is ambiguous. The length of the CDR3 is 14 residues. Germline V gene data show CDR1 as DFQATT and CDR2 as SNEGSKA (reference sequence).

This clonotype showed up many times. The V gene is TRBV5-1, the J gene TRBJ2-1, with 10 bases identical to TRBD2. The CDR3 runs 15 residues. V trimming: 0 bases; J trimming: 7 bases; junction bases outside the gene matches: 4. Germline V CDR1 and CDR2: SGHRS, YFSETQ. The CDR3 sequence: CASSLVAGGGNEQFF. CDR3 bases: TGCGCCAGCAGCTTGGTAGCGGGGGGTGGAAATGAGCAGTTCTTC.

This clonotype occurred many times. The V and J genes are TRBV29-1 and TRBJ2-7; either TRBD1 or TRBD2 may fit D (5 bases each). Looked up from germline, CDR1 is SQVTM and CDR2 is ANQGSEA. The CDR3 is made up of 13 amino acids. The germline V and J ends were trimmed by 4 bases and 7 bases, with 17 bases remaining between them. This CDR3 is CSVGHAGASEQYF. DNA of the CDR3: TGCAGCGTTGGCCACGCCGGGGCCTCTGAGCAGTACTTC.

This clonotype was detected many times. The chain links TRBV27 to TRBJ1-1; the D gene is possibly TRBD1 (5 bases). This CDR3 has 11 residues. From germline, CDR1 is MNHEY and CDR2 SMNVEV (reference sequence). V dropped 7 bases and J dropped 6 bases, with 9 bases sitting between them. The CDR3 sequence is CASMSRAEAFF. The CDR3 DNA sequence: TGTGCCAGCATGAGCAGGGCTGAAGCTTTCTTT.

Ten or more counts support this clonotype. The chain employs TRBV5-1 and TRBJ2-5; unclear D gene. The CDR3 loop spans 14 amino acids. The germline CDR1 and CDR2 sequences are SGHRS and YFSETQ. Trimming took 5 bases from V and 5 from J, leaving 16 bases between them. CDR3 region: CASRATAGKETQYF. CDR3 bases: TGCGCCAGCAGGGCCACGGCAGGAAAGGAGACCCAGTACTTC.